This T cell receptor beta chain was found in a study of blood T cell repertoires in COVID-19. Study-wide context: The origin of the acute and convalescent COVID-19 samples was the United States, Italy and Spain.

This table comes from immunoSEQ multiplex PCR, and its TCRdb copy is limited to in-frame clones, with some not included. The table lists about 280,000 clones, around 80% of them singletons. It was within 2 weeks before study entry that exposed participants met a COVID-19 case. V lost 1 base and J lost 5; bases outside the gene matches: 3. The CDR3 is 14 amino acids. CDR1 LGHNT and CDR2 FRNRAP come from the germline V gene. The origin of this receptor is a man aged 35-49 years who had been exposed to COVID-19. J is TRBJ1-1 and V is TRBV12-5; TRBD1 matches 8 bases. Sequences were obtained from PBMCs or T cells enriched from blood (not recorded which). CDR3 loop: CASGLGQGRTEAFF. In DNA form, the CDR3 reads TGTGCTAGTGGTTTGGGACAGGGGAGAACTGAAGCTTTCTTT. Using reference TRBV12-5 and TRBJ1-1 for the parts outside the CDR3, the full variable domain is DARVTQTPRHKVTEMGQEVTMRCQPILGHNTVFWYRQTMMQGLELLAYFRNRAPLDDSGMPKDRFSAEMPDATLATLKIQPSEPRDSAVYFCASGLGQGRTEAFFGQGTRLTVV.